A selection of T cell receptor beta chains follows, all from one sample in a study of graft-versus-host responses after intestinal transplantation. Antigens for these TCRs are unknown. TCRdb keeps only in-frame clones here, not all; method: immunoSEQ multiplex PCR. This table has more than 60,000 clones, roughly 91% appearing once. The material sequenced was unstimulated CD8+ T cells sorted from spleen or lymph node cells, taken before intestinal transplant. The receptors were sampled from a human donor who received an intestinal transplant. Both conserved end residues are part of each CDR3. A D gene is named only where the DNA matches it firmly. Clone size is not always given. Where it is, it says once, few, many or a class for expanded clones.

clone_size: NA; j_call: TRBJ2-7; d_call: NA; v_call: TRBV5-4; cdr3_aa: CASSFGQGTYEQYF; cdr3_nt: TGTGCCAGCAGCTTCGGACAAGGAACCTACGAGCAGTACTTC
clone_size: once; j_call: TRBJ2-2; d_call: NA; v_call: TRBV4-2; cdr3_aa: CASSHLSGVGGGELFF; cdr3_nt: TGTGCCAGCAGCCATTTATCGGGGGTCGGTGGCGGGGAGCTGTTTTTT
clone_size: NA; j_call: TRBJ2-7; d_call: TRBD1; v_call: TRBV29-1; cdr3_aa: CSVGINEGAEQYF; cdr3_nt: TGCAGCGTTGGGATAAACGAGGGGGCCGAGCAGTACTTC
clone_size: NA; j_call: TRBJ1-1; d_call: NA; v_call: TRBV9; cdr3_aa: CASSVGWQGRRNTEAFF; cdr3_nt: TGTGCCAGCAGCGTAGGTTGGCAGGGGCGGAGGAACACTGAAGCTTTCTTT
clone_size: NA; j_call: TRBJ2-4; d_call: NA; v_call: TRBV27; cdr3_aa: CASSLGGIAKNIQYF; cdr3_nt: TGTGCCAGCAGTTTAGGCGGGATAGCCAAAAACATTCAGTACTTC
clone_size: NA; j_call: TRBJ1-2; d_call: TRBD1; v_call: TRBV29-1; cdr3_aa: CSVDRTGPRYGYTF; cdr3_nt: TGCAGCGTTGATAGGACAGGCCCTCGCTATGGCTACACCTTC
clone_size: NA; j_call: TRBJ2-5; d_call: NA; v_call: TRBV25-1; cdr3_aa: CASSEYGTQETQYF; cdr3_nt: TGTGCCAGCAGTGAATATGGGACTCAAGAGACCCAGTACTTC
clone_size: once; j_call: TRBJ2-3; d_call: TRBD2; v_call: TRBV2; cdr3_aa: CASSERTSGVTDTQYF; cdr3_nt: TGTGCCAGCAGCGAACGGACTAGCGGGGTCACAGATACGCAGTATTTT
clone_size: NA; j_call: TRBJ2-7; d_call: TRBD2; v_call: TRBV27; cdr3_aa: CASSLSLQTSGSYEQYF; cdr3_nt: TGTGCCAGCAGTTTATCTTTGCAGACTAGCGGATCCTACGAGCAGTACTTC
clone_size: NA; j_call: TRBJ2-5; d_call: NA; v_call: TRBV4-1; cdr3_aa: CASSTSAGQETQYF; cdr3_nt: TGCGCCAGCAGCACGTCGGCAGGCCAAGAGACCCAGTACTTC